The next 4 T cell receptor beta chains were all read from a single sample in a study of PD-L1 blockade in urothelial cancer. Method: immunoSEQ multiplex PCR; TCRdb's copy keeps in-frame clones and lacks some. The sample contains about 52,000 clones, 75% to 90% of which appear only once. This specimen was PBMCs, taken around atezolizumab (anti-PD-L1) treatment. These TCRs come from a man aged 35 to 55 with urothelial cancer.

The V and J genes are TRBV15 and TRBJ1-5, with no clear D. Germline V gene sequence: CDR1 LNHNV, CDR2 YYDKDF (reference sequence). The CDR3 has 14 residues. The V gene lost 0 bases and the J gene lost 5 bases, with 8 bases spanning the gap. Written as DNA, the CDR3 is TGTGCCACCAGCAGAGATCCCATGTATCAGCCCCAGCATTTT. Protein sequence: CATSRDPMYQPQHF.

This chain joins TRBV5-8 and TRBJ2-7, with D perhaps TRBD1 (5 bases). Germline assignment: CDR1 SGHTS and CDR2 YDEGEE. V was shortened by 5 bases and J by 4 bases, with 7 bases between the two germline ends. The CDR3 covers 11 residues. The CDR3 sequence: CASRKGYEQYF. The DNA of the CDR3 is TGTGCCAGCAGAAAGGGGTACGAGCAGTACTTC.

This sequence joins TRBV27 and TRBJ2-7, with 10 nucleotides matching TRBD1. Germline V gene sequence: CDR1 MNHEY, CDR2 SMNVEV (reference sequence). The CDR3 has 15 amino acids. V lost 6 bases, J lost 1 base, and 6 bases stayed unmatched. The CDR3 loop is CASRIGTGVSYEQYF. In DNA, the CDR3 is TGTGCCAGCAGAATAGGGACAGGGGTATCCTACGAGCAGTACTTC.

The CDR3 sequence is CASSSSTGSGYTF. CDR3 coding DNA: TGTGCCAGCAGCTCATCTACAGGGTCGGGCTACACCTTC. This chain uses TRBV9 with TRBJ1-2; a possible D gene is TRBD1 (6 bases). The germline V gene encodes CDR1 SGDLS and CDR2 YYNGEE. The CDR3 is 13 amino acids. V was clipped by 4 bases and J by 8 bases, with 15 bases between them. Full variable domain (remainder filled in from reference TRBV9 and TRBJ1-2): DSGVTQTPKHLITATGQRVTLRCSPRSGDLSVYWYQQSLDQGLQFLIQYYNGEERAKGNILERFSAQQFPDLHSELNLSSLELGDSALYFCASSSSTGSGYTFGSGTRLTVV.